The rows below give T cell receptor beta chains drawn from one sample of a study of cytomegalovirus exposure and HLA in healthy donors. TCRdb's copy holds only in-frame clones and misses some; the assay was immunoSEQ multiplex PCR. The sample has fewer than 250,000 clones, around four fifths seen once. The sample was PBMCs. The receptors were sampled from a woman between 50 and 59 years old in good health and CMV-seropositive. Both conserved end residues are part of each CDR3. Each record gives: V gene, clone size, J gene, D gene, CDR3 protein, CDR3 DNA. D genes are given only for firm matches. Some rows mark clone size as missing; the rest say once, few, many or name a class of expanded clone.

V gene: TRBV10-1; clone size: NA; J gene: TRBJ2-5; D gene: TRBD1; CDR3 protein: CASSESIGRGQETQYF; CDR3 DNA: TGCGCCAGCAGTGAGTCGATCGGCAGGGGGCAAGAGACCCAGTACTTC
V gene: TRBV18; clone size: once; J gene: TRBJ2-2; D gene: NA; CDR3 protein: CASSPSAGGNTGELFF; CDR3 DNA: TGTGCCAGCTCACCGTCGGCGGGTGGGAACACCGGGGAGCTGTTTTTT
V gene: TRBV19; clone size: NA; J gene: TRBJ1-1; D gene: NA; CDR3 protein: CASSIAVGTYTEAFF; CDR3 DNA: TGTGCCAGTAGTATAGCAGTTGGGACTTATACTGAAGCTTTCTTT
V gene: TRBV7-2; clone size: NA; J gene: TRBJ2-3; D gene: TRBD2; CDR3 protein: CASGASGTDTQYF; CDR3 DNA: TGTGCCAGCGGGGCTAGCGGTACAGATACGCAGTATTTT
V gene: TRBV7-8; clone size: NA; J gene: TRBJ2-7; D gene: NA; CDR3 protein: CASSLVRGQTGGEQYF; CDR3 DNA: TGTGCCAGCAGCTTAGTCCGGGGACAAACCGGCGGCGAGCAGTACTTC
V gene: TRBV27; clone size: NA; J gene: TRBJ2-1; D gene: TRBD2; CDR3 protein: CASSLYLAGGVSHEQFF; CDR3 DNA: TGTGCCAGCAGTTTATATCTAGCGGGGGGCGTTAGCCATGAGCAGTTCTTC
V gene: TRBV4-2; clone size: NA; J gene: TRBJ2-5; D gene: NA; CDR3 protein: CASSQTNQEETQYF; CDR3 DNA: TGTGCCAGCAGCCAAACAAACCAGGAAGAGACCCAGTACTTC
V gene: TRBV13; clone size: NA; J gene: TRBJ1-1; D gene: TRBD1; CDR3 protein: CASITGQTPEAFF; CDR3 DNA: TGTGCCAGCATCACGGGACAGACTCCTGAAGCTTTCTTT
V gene: TRBV5-8; clone size: NA; J gene: TRBJ2-5; D gene: TRBD1; CDR3 protein: CASSSSGTGGLPQYF; CDR3 DNA: TGTGCCAGCTCGAGTTCCGGGACAGGGGGTTTGCCCCAGTACTTC
V gene: TRBV5-4; clone size: NA; J gene: TRBJ1-3; D gene: NA; CDR3 protein: CASSLVVGRVGNTIYF; CDR3 DNA: TGTGCCAGCAGCTTGGTGGTTGGCAGGGTCGGAAACACCATATATTTT
V gene: TRBV4-1; clone size: NA; J gene: TRBJ2-3; D gene: TRBD1; CDR3 protein: CASSQERGDRFTDTQYF; CDR3 DNA: TGCGCCAGCAGCCAAGAGAGGGGGGACAGGTTCACAGATACGCAGTATTTT
V gene: TRBV25-1; clone size: NA; J gene: TRBJ1-4; D gene: NA; CDR3 protein: CASSGFGLANEKLFF; CDR3 DNA: TGTGCCAGCAGTGGTTTTGGGCTGGCTAATGAAAAACTGTTTTTT
V gene: TRBV4-2; clone size: NA; J gene: TRBJ2-2; D gene: NA; CDR3 protein: CASSLVVIRGPETLTGELFF; CDR3 DNA: TGTGCCAGCAGTCTAGTCGTAATCAGGGGCCCGGAAACCCTAACCGGGGAGCTGTTTTTT
V gene: TRBV18; clone size: NA; J gene: TRBJ1-1; D gene: NA; CDR3 protein: CASSPAGESDTEAFF; CDR3 DNA: TGTGCCAGCTCACCAGCAGGGGAAAGTGACACTGAAGCTTTCTTT
V gene: TRBV4-2; clone size: few; J gene: TRBJ2-3; D gene: TRBD1; CDR3 protein: CASSLSGTGVEDTQYF; CDR3 DNA: TGTGCCAGCAGCCTATCCGGGACAGGGGTTGAAGATACGCAGTATTTT
V gene: TRBV6-1; clone size: NA; J gene: TRBJ2-7; D gene: TRBD2; CDR3 protein: CASMISAGGIYEQYF; CDR3 DNA: TGTGCCAGCATGATATCGGCGGGGGGGATCTACGAGCAGTACTTC
V gene: TRBV28; clone size: NA; J gene: TRBJ2-1; D gene: NA; CDR3 protein: CASSLGGSLRGEQFF; CDR3 DNA: TGTGCCAGCAGTTTAGGCGGATCACTCAGGGGTGAGCAGTTCTTC
V gene: TRBV15; clone size: NA; J gene: TRBJ1-1; D gene: NA; CDR3 protein: CATSRDSQSGTEAFF; CDR3 DNA: TGTGCCACCAGCAGGGACAGTCAGTCGGGCACTGAAGCTTTCTTT
V gene: TRBV10-3; clone size: once; J gene: TRBJ2-1; D gene: NA; CDR3 protein: CAISEGRTAYNEQFF; CDR3 DNA: TGTGCCATCAGCGAGGGGAGAACGGCCTACAATGAGCAGTTCTTC
V gene: TRBV27; clone size: NA; J gene: TRBJ1-6; D gene: NA; CDR3 protein: CASSFGQKNSPLHF; CDR3 DNA: TGTGCCAGCAGCTTCGGACAGAAAAATTCACCCCTCCACTTT
V gene: TRBV7-8; clone size: NA; J gene: TRBJ2-3; D gene: NA; CDR3 protein: CASSPVGFAGADSTDTQYF; CDR3 DNA: TGTGCCAGCAGCCCAGTCGGTTTTGCGGGGGCCGATAGCACAGATACGCAGTATTTT
V gene: TRBV28; clone size: few; J gene: TRBJ1-5; D gene: NA; CDR3 protein: CAGRQRARSNQPQHF; CDR3 DNA: TGTGCCGGAAGGCAGAGGGCCCGGAGCAATCAGCCCCAGCATTTT